A single T cell receptor beta chain is shown here with its context. CDR3 length equals 13 residues. Trimming took 10 bases from V and 0 from J, leaving 10 bases between them. The germline V gene encodes CDR1 LNHDA and CDR2 SQIVND (reference sequence). The data originate from a study of blood T cell repertoires in COVID-19. At the level of the study: Collection of acute and convalescent COVID-19 samples took place in the United States, Italy and Spain.

Libraries were prepared by immunoSEQ multiplex PCR; TCRdb keeps only in-frame clonotypes and omits some of them. The sample lists about 280,000 clones; about 90% were seen once. Sequencing used peripheral blood. The rearrangement uses TRBV19 and TRBJ2-1; weak D call: TRBD1 (6 bases). The receptor's source is a woman between 45 and 60 years old who had recovered from COVID-19. The CDR3 sequence: CATTGSSYNEQFF. The CDR3 DNA follows: TGTGCCACAACAGGGTCCTCCTACAATGAGCAGTTCTTC.